The TCR beta chain described here comes from a study of CD8 T cells in Susac syndrome. Reverse transcription of 0.5 to 1 ug RNA was performed with random hexamers. TCRdb called the immunoSEQ multiplex PCR reads again in MiXCR, with one record for every CDR3 protein. The sample has around 140,000 distinct CDR3 sequences, around 80% seen once. The sequence came from a human donor with multiple sclerosis. Material for sequencing was CD8+ T cells from PBMCs.

This chain's CDR3 is CASSPPFYSGGASYNEQFF. CDR3 bases: TGTGCCAGCTCACCACCGTTTTACAGCGGGGGGGCGTCCTACAATGAGCAGTTCTTC. The chain is built from TRBV18 and TRBJ2-1; TRBD2 aligns across 10 bases. The CDR3 length is 19 residues. Per the germline V gene, CDR1 is KGHSH and CDR2 is LQKENI. V trimming: 0 bases; J trimming: 1 base; junction bases outside the gene matches: 9.